This is a list of T cell receptor beta chains from one sample in a study of cytomegalovirus exposure and HLA in healthy donors. Assay used: immunoSEQ multiplex PCR; TCRdb lists only in-frame clones, some missing. The repertoire includes approximately 82,000 clones, roughly 74% of them detected once, and 6.2% sits in the top ten. Sequencing was performed on PBMCs. These receptors all stem from a woman aged 45-65 years in good health and CMV-seropositive. The CDR3 runs from the conserved cysteine through the conserved F or W. A D gene is named only where the DNA matches it firmly. Size is omitted from some rows. Given values are once, few, many or a class for expanded clones.

d_gene	v_gene	abundance	j_gene	CDR3aa	CDR3nt
NA	TRBV6-5	NA	TRBJ1-1	CATKQYMNTEAFF	TGTGCGACTAAGCAGTACATGAACACTGAAGCTTTCTTT
NA	TRBV5-4	few	TRBJ2-3	CASSLASDTQYF	TGTGCCAGCAGCTTGGCATCAGATACGCAGTATTTT
NA	TRBV6-6	NA	TRBJ2-2	CASSYSLNTGELFF	TGTGCCAGCAGTTACTCCCTTAACACCGGGGAGCTGTTTTTT
NA	TRBV4-1	once	TRBJ1-5	CASSQPPGVGNQPQHF	TGCGCCAGCAGCCAACCTCCCGGGGTGGGCAATCAGCCCCAGCATTTT
NA	TRBV30	NA	TRBJ2-2	CAWRRALNTGELFF	TGTGCCTGGAGGAGGGCTTTAAACACCGGGGAGCTGTTTTTT
NA	TRBV27	NA	TRBJ2-2	CASSSDRFGELFF	TGTGCCAGCAGTTCTGACAGGTTCGGGGAGCTGTTTTTT
NA	TRBV7-2	NA	TRBJ2-5	CASSLALAETQYF	TGTGCCAGCAGCTTAGCACTTGCAGAGACCCAGTACTTC
TRBD2	TRBV5-4	NA	TRBJ2-7	CASSLLTSGRISYEQYF	TGTGCCAGCAGCTTGCTAACTAGCGGGAGAATTTCCTACGAGCAGTACTTC
NA	TRBV5-4	NA	TRBJ1-5	CASSLKGEQPQHF	TGTGCCAGCAGCTTAAAGGGGGAACAGCCCCAGCATTTT
NA	TRBV9	NA	TRBJ2-1	CASSVDGRWEQFF	TGTGCCAGCAGCGTAGACGGGAGATGGGAGCAGTTCTTC
NA	TRBV18	NA	TRBJ2-5	CASSLNPGIQETQYF	TGTGCCAGCTCACTTAACCCGGGGATACAAGAGACCCAGTACTTC
NA	TRBV6-4	NA	TRBJ1-1	CASREGPMNTEAFF	TGTGCCAGCAGAGAGGGCCCCATGAACACTGAAGCTTTCTTT
NA	TRBV7-9	NA	TRBJ1-5	CASSLALPNQPQHF	TGTGCCAGCAGCTTAGCTCTTCCCAATCAGCCCCAGCATTTT
NA	TRBV10-3	NA	TRBJ2-5	CAISEGAQGETQYF	TGTGCCATCAGTGAGGGAGCCCAGGGAGAGACCCAGTACTTC
TRBD1	TRBV27	once	TRBJ2-7	CASRFIRDRGSYEQYF	TGTGCCAGCAGGTTCATCCGGGACAGGGGTTCCTACGAGCAGTACTTC
NA	TRBV2	NA	TRBJ2-7	CASSDFRGSYEQYF	TGTGCCAGCAGTGATTTTCGGGGCTCCTACGAGCAGTACTTC
NA	TRBV7-9	NA	TRBJ1-2	CASSLDQGRGGYTF	TGTGCCAGCAGCTTGGATCAGGGGCGCGGTGGCTACACCTTC
TRBD1	TRBV6-5	NA	TRBJ1-2	CASSYGSGQGGYGYTF	TGTGCCAGCAGTTACGGCTCGGGACAGGGAGGCTATGGCTACACCTTC
TRBD2	TRBV19	NA	TRBJ2-2	CASSILSGTHTGELFF	TGTGCCAGTAGTATCCTAAGCGGGACCCACACCGGGGAGCTGTTTTTT
TRBD1	TRBV19	NA	TRBJ2-7	CASSQGVNYEQYF	TGTGCCAGTTCCCAGGGGGTAAACTACGAGCAGTACTTC
NA	TRBV5-1	NA	TRBJ1-2	CASSLDRGYTF	TGCGCCAGCAGCTTAGACAGGGGCTACACCTTC
NA	TRBV28	NA	TRBJ1-1	CASRGGSMNTEAFF	TGTGCCAGCAGGGGAGGGTCCATGAACACTGAAGCTTTCTTT
NA	TRBV10-3	NA	TRBJ2-5	CATSGYREIDQYF	TGTGCCACCTCGGGGTACAGAGAGATAGACCAGTACTTC
TRBD1	TRBV5-1	NA	TRBJ1-1	CASSSGQLVTEAFF	TGCGCCAGCAGCTCGGGACAGCTAGTCACTGAAGCTTTCTTT
NA	TRBV6-1	NA	TRBJ2-2	CASSPREAGELFF	TGTGCCAGCAGTCCCAGGGAAGCCGGGGAGCTGTTTTTT